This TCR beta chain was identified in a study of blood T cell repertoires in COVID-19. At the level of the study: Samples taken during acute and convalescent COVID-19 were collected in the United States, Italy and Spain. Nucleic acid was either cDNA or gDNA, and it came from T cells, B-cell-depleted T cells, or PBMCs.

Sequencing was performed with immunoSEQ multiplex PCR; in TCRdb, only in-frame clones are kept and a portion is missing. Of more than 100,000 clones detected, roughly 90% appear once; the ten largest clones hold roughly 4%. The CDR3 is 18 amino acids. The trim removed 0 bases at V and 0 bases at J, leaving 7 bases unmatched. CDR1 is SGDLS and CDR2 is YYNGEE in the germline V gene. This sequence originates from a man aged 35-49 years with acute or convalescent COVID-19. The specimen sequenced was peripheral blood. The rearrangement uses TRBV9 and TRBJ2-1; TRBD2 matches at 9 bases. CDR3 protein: CASSVEGLAKSSYNEQFF. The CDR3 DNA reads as TGTGCCAGCAGCGTAGAGGGACTAGCAAAGAGCTCCTACAATGAGCAGTTCTTC.